The rows below give T cell receptor beta chains drawn from one sample of a study of shared clonotypes between healthy human individuals. Using immunoSEQ multiplex PCR, the repertoire was profiled, and TCRdb retains in-frame clones only, with some absent. The sample lists about 2.4 million clones; 90% to 95% were seen once. Material for sequencing was naive CD4+ T cells from PBMCs. The receptors come from a man younger than 35 in good health. Some clones in this sample may be carry-over from other donors' samples. Each CDR3 is given with its conserved first and last residue. The D gene is left open where the match is weak.

J gene: TRBJ1-1
V gene: TRBV28
D gene: TRBD1
CDR3 protein: CASSSLGVLTLWGQGVNAEAFF
CDR3 DNA: TGTGCCAGCAGTTCTCTCGGCGTACTAACATTGTGGGGACAGGGTGTGAACGCTGAAGCTTTCTTT

J gene: TRBJ2-1
V gene: TRBV27
D gene: -
CDR3 protein: CASSRKSGEEQFF
CDR3 DNA: TGTGCCAGCAGTCGGAAGTCCGGGGAAGAGCAGTTCTTC

J gene: TRBJ2-3
V gene: TRBV29-1
D gene: -
CDR3 protein: CSVEPGADTQYF
CDR3 DNA: TGCAGCGTTGAGCCCGGGGCAGATACGCAGTATTTT

J gene: TRBJ1-1
V gene: TRBV14
D gene: TRBD1
CDR3 protein: CASSRLAGDRAPAFF
CDR3 DNA: TGTGCCAGCAGTCGACTAGCGGGGGACAGGGCGCCAGCTTTCTTT

J gene: TRBJ1-5
V gene: TRBV19
D gene: -
CDR3 protein: CAIGQTNQPQHF
CDR3 DNA: TGTGCCATCGGACAGACGAATCAGCCCCAGCATTTT

J gene: TRBJ2-7
V gene: TRBV28
D gene: TRBD1
CDR3 protein: CASRSLHGQGPYEQYF
CDR3 DNA: TGTGCCAGCAGGTCCCTCCATGGACAGGGGCCCTACGAGCAGTACTTC

J gene: TRBJ2-7
V gene: TRBV2
D gene: TRBD1
CDR3 protein: CASKGDSTTYEQYF
CDR3 DNA: TGTGCCAGCAAGGGGGACAGCACCACCTACGAGCAGTACTTC

J gene: TRBJ2-1
V gene: TRBV4-2
D gene: -
CDR3 protein: CASSQGRVGAYNEQFF
CDR3 DNA: TGTGCCAGCAGCCAAGGGCGAGTAGGAGCCTACAATGAGCAGTTCTTC

J gene: TRBJ2-2
V gene: TRBV7-2
D gene: TRBD1
CDR3 protein: CASSLEDRGRTGELFF
CDR3 DNA: TGTGCCAGCAGCTTGGAGGACAGGGGTCGCACCGGGGAGCTGTTTTTT

J gene: TRBJ2-1
V gene: TRBV6-6
D gene: -
CDR3 protein: CASTKIAGNYNEQFF
CDR3 DNA: TGTGCCAGCACTAAGATTGCGGGAAACTACAATGAGCAGTTCTTC

J gene: TRBJ1-6
V gene: TRBV6-5
D gene: -
CDR3 protein: CASRGQHKSSPLHF
CDR3 DNA: TGTGCCAGCAGAGGACAACACAAGAGTTCACCCCTCCACTTT